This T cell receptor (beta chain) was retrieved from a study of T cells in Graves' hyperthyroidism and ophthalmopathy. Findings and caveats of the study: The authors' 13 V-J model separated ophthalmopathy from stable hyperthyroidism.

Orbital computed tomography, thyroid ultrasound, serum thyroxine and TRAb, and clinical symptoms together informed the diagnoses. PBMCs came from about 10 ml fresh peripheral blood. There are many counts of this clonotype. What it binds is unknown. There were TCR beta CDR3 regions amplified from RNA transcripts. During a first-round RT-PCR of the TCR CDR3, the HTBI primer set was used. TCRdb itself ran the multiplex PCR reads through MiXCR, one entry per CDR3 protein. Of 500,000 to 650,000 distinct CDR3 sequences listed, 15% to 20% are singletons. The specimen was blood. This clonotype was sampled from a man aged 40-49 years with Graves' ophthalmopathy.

Here the CDR3 reads CASSLGDVRGETQYF. DNA for the CDR3: TGTGCCAGCAGTTTGGGGGATGTGAGGGGCGAGACCCAGTACTTC. The genes are TRBV12-3 or TRBV12-4 and TRBJ2-5; D may be TRBD1 or TRBD2 (5 bases each). V lost 3 bases and J lost 5, with 16 bases in between. The CDR3 is 15 residues long.